Shown below are 15 T cell receptor beta chains from a single sample sequenced in a study of human T cells and chemical hapten exposure. TCRdb re-derived calls from the RACE reads in MiXCR, one entry per CDR3 protein. Among about 99,000 distinct CDR3 sequences listed, 9.5% to 15% were seen once. Time point noted: patch test 1, 2 weeks after DPC sensitization. Treatment indicated: therapeutic diphenylcyclopropenone sensitization with weekly scalp DPC. Sequenced here: whole blood, sampled in connection with sensitization to the hapten diphenylcyclopropenone (DPC). The receptor source for this set is a woman aged 40-49 years with alopecia areata. Some clones in this sample may be carry-over from other donors' samples.

This clonotype has a count of ten or more. CDR3 region: CASSPSEGASEQFF. The CDR3, as DNA: TGTGCCAGCAGTCCCTCTGAGGGGGCCAGTGAGCAGTTCTTC. The chain couples TRBV6-2 or TRBV6-3 to TRBJ2-1; 7 positions agree with TRBD1. J was trimmed by 9 bases and V by 5 bases; bases with no gene match: 10. This CDR3 is 14 amino acids long. The germline gives CDR1 MNHEY, CDR2 SVGEGT.

This clonotype turned up a few times. The chain combines TRBV6-2 or TRBV6-3 with TRBJ2-3; D is possibly TRBD2 (5 bases). Germline V gives CDR1 MNHEY, CDR2 SVGEGT. The CDR3 runs 15 residues. V lost 8 bases and J lost 4, with 19 bases in between. CDR3 region: CASAPTLVLSDTQYF. CDR3 in DNA: TGTGCCAGCGCCCCGACACTAGTCCTCTCAGATACGCAGTATTTT.

A few counts support this clonotype. V is TRBV5-1 and J is TRBJ2-1; a weak D match, TRBD2 (5 bases). Trimming pared 1 base from V and 15 bases from J, leaving 14 bases between. Looked up from germline, CDR1 is SGHRS and CDR2 is YFSETQ. This CDR3 comprises 12 residues. The chain's CDR3 is CASSLPDSALFF. The CDR3, as DNA: TGCGCCAGCAGCTTGCCGGACTCAGCCCTGTTCTTC.

The chain combines TRBV7-6 with TRBJ2-3; perhaps D is TRBD1 or TRBD2 (5 bases each). Germline V gives CDR1 SGHVS, CDR2 FNYEAQ. This CDR3 spans 20 amino acids. Trimming shortened V by 3 bases and J by 2 bases, and 27 bases separated the two germline ends. CDR3: CASSFSGDPSTGRNTDTQYF. In DNA, the CDR3 is TGTGCCAGCAGCTTTAGTGGGGACCCATCCACAGGCAGAAACACAGATACGCAGTATTTT.

The chain joins TRBV6-5 to TRBJ2-5, with a weak D call TRBD2 (5 bases). Germline CDR1 MNHEY, CDR2 SVGAGI. This CDR3 is built from 16 residues. V dropped 7 bases and J dropped 5 bases, with 23 bases sitting between them. The CDR3 is CASKRRVAQSQETQYF. CDR3 in DNA: TGTGCCAGCAAGAGGCGGGTAGCACAGTCCCAGGAGACCCAGTACTTC.

The gene calls are TRBV2 and TRBJ2-7; D is perhaps TRBD1 (5 bases). Trimming took 7 bases from V and 0 from J, leaving 7 bases between them. CDR3 length: 12 amino acids. From germline, CDR1 is SNHLY and CDR2 FYNNEI. The CDR3 loop is CASMDNSYEQYF. In nucleotides, the CDR3 is TGTGCCAGCATGGACAACTCCTACGAGCAGTACTTC.

The chain combines TRBV2 with TRBJ2-2; no clear D. In germline, CDR1 is SNHLY, CDR2 FYNNEI. The ends were cut back, 10 bases at V and 2 bases at J, with 17 bases in the middle. The CDR3 extends over 15 amino acids. CDR3 sequence reads: CATQKGRTNTGELFF. The CDR3 nucleotides read TGTGCCACCCAAAAGGGCAGAACTAACACCGGGGAGCTGTTTTTT.

As regards this clonotype: A much bigger clone sits one base away, suggesting this may be a read error. J is TRBJ1-4 and V is TRBV5-1, with TRBD1 as a possible D gene (6 bases). This CDR3 region has 16 residues. With 0 bases removed from V and 4 bases from J, the gap between germline ends came to 13 bases. The germline V gene has CDR1 SGHRS and CDR2 YFSETQ. The CDR3 spells CASSLAGTRLNEKLFF. The DNA of the CDR3 is TGCGCCAGCAGCTTGGCCGGGACAAGGCTTAATGAAAAACTGTTTTTT.

The chain's CDR3 is CASRYQGASGYGYTF. The CDR3 bases are TGTGCCAGCAGATACCAGGGGGCTTCAGGCTATGGCTACACCTTC. This chain joins TRBV28 and TRBJ1-2, with 8 bases identical to TRBD1. This CDR3 region has 15 residues. Looked up from germline, CDR1 is MDHEN and CDR2 is SYDVKM. V lost 6 bases to trimming and J lost 4 bases; unmatched junction nucleotides: 10.

This chain joins TRBV19 and TRBJ1-5; weak D call: TRBD1 (5 bases). Between the trimmed V and J ends, which lost 7 bases and 4 bases, there was a span of 17 bases. Germline V gene data show CDR1 as LNHDA and CDR2 as SQIVND (reference sequence). The CDR3 spans 15 residues. The CDR3: CASNRLNRLNQPQHF. CDR3 bases: TGTGCCAGTAACAGACTGAACAGGCTTAATCAGCCCCAGCATTTT.

This rearrangement joins TRBV11-2 to TRBJ2-2; a weak D match, TRBD1 (6 bases). Per the germline V gene, CDR1 is SGHAT and CDR2 is FQNNGV. Trimming shortened V by 5 bases and J by 6 bases, and 19 bases separated the two germline ends. This CDR3 is built from 16 residues. In nucleotides, the CDR3 is TGTGCCAGCAGCCGATTCAGAAGCAGGGGCGCCGGGGAGCTGTTTTTT. It specifies CASSRFRSRGAGELFF.

The rearrangement uses TRBV7-6 and TRBJ2-2; D unclear. The germline gives CDR1 SGHVS, CDR2 FNYEAQ. The V end was cut by 8 bases, the J end by 3 bases, with 7 bases between. This CDR3 is built from 12 residues. CDR3 DNA sequence: TGTGCCAGCGGTCTGGACACCGGGGAGCTGTTTTTT. It specifies CASGLDTGELFF.

There are a few counts of this clonotype. The chain combines TRBV20-1 with TRBJ1-2, with D possibly matching TRBD1 (5 bases). CDR1 and CDR2 (germline): DFQATT, SNEGSKA (reference sequence). This CDR3 is built from 15 residues. V lost 3 bases to trimming and J lost 8 bases, with 22 bases between them. The CDR3 DNA reads TGCAGTGCTAGGGCCCACGTTCGGGGGACGAGGGGCTACACCTTC. Its translation: CSARAHVRGTRGYTF.

The chain couples TRBV28 to TRBJ2-7; D uncertain. V dropped 1 base and J dropped 0 bases, with 10 bases sitting between them. Germline V gives CDR1 MDHEN, CDR2 SYDVKM. CDR3 length equals 15 residues. The DNA of the CDR3 is TGTGCCAGCAGTTTATCCCTCAGGCGCTCCTACGAGCAGTACTTC. It encodes CASSLSLRRSYEQYF.

This clonotype turned up a few times. The chain links TRBV7-9 to TRBJ1-1, with D unresolved. Deletions cut 1 base from V and 7 bases from J, with 10 bases between. Germline assignment: CDR1 SEHNR and CDR2 FQNEAQ (reference sequence). The CDR3 has 13 residues. The CDR3 loop reads CASSLGPGDEAFF. The CDR3 DNA reads TGTGCCAGCAGCTTAGGGCCGGGTGATGAAGCTTTCTTT. The full variable domain, with the rest looked up from reference TRBV7-9 and TRBJ1-1, is DTGVSQNPRHKITKRGQNVTFRCDPISEHNRLYWYRQTLGQGPEFLTYFQNEAQLEKSRLLSDRFSAERPKGSFSTLEIQRTEQGDSAMYLCASSLGPGDEAFFGQGTRLTVV.